Following are 25 T cell receptor beta chains from one sample sequenced in a study of blood T cell repertoires in COVID-19. This table comes from immunoSEQ multiplex PCR, and its TCRdb copy is limited to in-frame clones, with some not included. The table has over 75,000 clones, approximately 78% seen once. Sample: peripheral blood. All receptors come from an elderly woman with acute or convalescent COVID-19.

The rearrangement links TRBV9 to TRBJ2-2, with TRBD2 matching over 11 bases. Looked up from germline, CDR1 is SGDLS and CDR2 is YYNGEE. The CDR3 runs 18 residues. V dropped 5 bases and J dropped 2; count of bases not matched to a gene: 11. The CDR3 region is CASRRTSGRPLNTGELFF. The CDR3 DNA reads TGTGCCAGCAGGAGGACTAGCGGGCGACCCCTAAACACCGGGGAGCTGTTTTTT. The whole variable domain, filled in from reference TRBV9 and TRBJ2-2, reads DSGVTQTPKHLITATGQRVTLRCSPRSGDLSVYWYQQSLDQGLQFLIQYYNGEERAKGNILERFSAQQFPDLHSELNLSSLELGDSALYFCASRRTSGRPLNTGELFFGEGSRLTVL.

The rearrangement joins TRBV2 to TRBJ2-5; 13 bases line up with TRBD2. After removal of 2 bases from V and 4 bases from J, the junction contained 10 bases not matched to a gene. This CDR3 region has 18 residues. Germline CDR1 and CDR2: SNHLY and FYNNEI. The CDR3 DNA reads as TGTGCCAGCAGTGAATCCCGGACTAGCGGGAGAAGGGGAGAGACCCAGTACTTC. It yields the protein CASSESRTSGRRGETQYF.

V usage is TRBV3-1 (or the pseudogene TRBV3-2) and J usage is TRBJ1-2; D unclear. The CDR3 spans 15 residues. Trimming stripped 4 bases from V and 4 bases from J, with 16 bases between. Germline V CDR1 and CDR2: LGHDT, YNNKEL (reference sequence). The DNA for the CDR3 is TGTGCCAGCAGCCCGCCCGGGAGGGATTTCTATGGCTACACCTTC. Protein product: CASSPPGRDFYGYTF.

The gene calls are TRBV10-1 and TRBJ2-7, with a tentative D call TRBD2 (7 bases). The CDR3 is made up of 14 amino acids. The V gene lost 5 bases and the J gene lost 6 bases, with 17 bases spanning the gap. Germline V lookup: CDR1 WNHNN, CDR2 SYGVQD (reference sequence). Here the CDR3 reads CASSQGGGASEQYF. The CDR3 DNA reads as TGCGCCAGCAGTCAAGGAGGGGGGGCTAGCGAGCAGTACTTC.

The gene calls are TRBV5-1 and TRBJ1-2; the match to TRBD1 covers 9 bases. The CDR3 length is 15 residues. V was pared by 4 bases and J by 3 bases, with 7 bases of the junction left unmatched. CDR1 is SGHRS and CDR2 is YFSETQ in the germline V gene. CDR3 amino acids: CASSSGQGIDYGYTF. CDR3 DNA: TGCGCCAGCAGCAGTGGACAGGGGATAGACTATGGCTACACCTTC.

This clone was seen only once. The chain combines TRBV5-1 with TRBJ2-1, with 11 bases fitting TRBD2. Per germline, CDR1 SGHRS and CDR2 YFSETQ. The trim removed 1 base at V and 0 bases at J, leaving 9 bases unmatched. The CDR3 has 19 residues. Here the CDR3 reads CASSLTLAGGPSSYNEQFF. CDR3 nucleotides: TGCGCCAGCAGCTTGACCCTAGCGGGGGGTCCCAGCTCCTACAATGAGCAGTTCTTC.

In its sample, this clone was seen a few times. The J gene is TRBJ2-7, the V gene TRBV24-1, with 8 bases fitting TRBD2. There are 16 residues in the CDR3. V was pared by 0 bases and J by 4 bases, with 7 bases of the junction left unmatched. Germline CDR1 reads KGHDR; CDR2 reads SFDVKD. The CDR3 region has the DNA TGTGCCACCAGTGATTTGGGTGAAGCGGGGGCGTACGAGCAGTACTTC. Protein sequence: CATSDLGEAGAYEQYF.

The chain has TRBV20-1 and TRBJ2-1; D unclear. The CDR3 consists of 10 residues. The germline V gene encodes CDR1 DFQATT and CDR2 SNEGSKA (reference sequence). V gave up 4 bases and J gave up 6 bases, with 4 bases separating them. In DNA form, the CDR3 reads TGCAGTGCTATGAGCAATGAGCAGTTCTTC. Its translation is CSAMSNEQFF.

This clone showed up just once. V is TRBV6-6 and J is TRBJ2-3; 10 bases fit TRBD1. Per germline, CDR1 MNHNY and CDR2 SVGAGI (reference sequence). The CDR3 is 15 amino acids. After removal of 5 bases from V and 3 bases from J, the junction contained 5 bases not matched to a gene. The CDR3 region has the DNA TGTGCCAGCAGTCGCGGACAGGGGGGTACAGATACGCAGTATTTT. Translated, it gives CASSRGQGGTDTQYF.

This clone appeared a single time. V is TRBV19 and J is TRBJ2-2; weak D call: TRBD2 (5 bases). The germline gives CDR1 LNHDA, CDR2 SQIVND (reference sequence). Trimming cost V 11 bases and J 0 bases, with 13 bases left between them. This CDR3 is built from 14 residues. The chain's CDR3 is CACRGTTNTGELFF. CDR3 DNA: TGTGCCTGCCGGGGAACGACGAACACCGGGGAGCTGTTTTTT.

This chain joins TRBV25-1 and TRBJ1-6, with 10 bases fitting TRBD1. Trimming at V came to 10 bases and at J to 9 bases, leaving 9 bases not matched to a gene. The germline V gene encodes CDR1 MGHDK and CDR2 SYGVNS. The CDR3 is 14 amino acids. In DNA, the CDR3 is TGTGCCACCACACCCGGGACAGGGGCTTCACCCCTCCACTTT. Amino acids: CATTPGTGASPLHF.

The gene calls are TRBV12-5 and TRBJ1-2, with a tentative D call TRBD1 (6 bases). CDR3 size: 12 residues. V gave up 9 bases and J gave up 6 bases, with 14 bases separating them. In germline, CDR1 is LGHNT, CDR2 FRNRAP. The CDR3: CASLTGRDGYTF. CDR3 DNA sequence: TGTGCTAGCCTCACAGGGAGGGATGGCTACACCTTC.

The chain links TRBV7-9 to TRBJ1-6; D may be TRBD1 (5 bases). Looked up from germline, CDR1 is SEHNR and CDR2 is FQNEAQ (reference sequence). V was cut by 3 bases and J by 10 bases, with 13 bases left in between. CDR3 length: 14 residues. Here the CDR3 DNA reads TGTGCCAGCAGCTTCGGTATGGGGCAATCACCCCTCCACTTT. Its translation: CASSFGMGQSPLHF.

This clone has only one observation. V gene TRBV2 combines with J gene TRBJ2-5; 10 bases are a match to TRBD2. The V gene's germline CDR1 is SNHLY and CDR2 FYNNEI. V dropped 6 bases and J dropped 4; count of bases not matched to a gene: 8. The CDR3 length is 15 residues. In nucleotides, the CDR3 is TGTGCCAGCAGCCCCAGCGGGGGGGGTGGAGAGACCCAGTACTTC. This sequence encodes CASSPSGGGGETQYF.

This rearrangement joins TRBV19 to TRBJ1-5; D perhaps matches TRBD1 (6 bases). Germline-derived CDR1 and CDR2 are LNHDA and SQIVND (reference sequence). CDR3 length: 18 amino acids. V was pared by 7 bases and J by 4 bases, with 26 bases between. Here the CDR3 DNA reads TGTGCCAGTAAACCCGGGACAAGACAAAAAATTCCGAATCAGCCCCAGCATTTT. This gives the protein CASKPGTRQKIPNQPQHF.

This clone was observed a handful of times. This chain joins TRBV6-1 and TRBJ1-1, with a tentative D call TRBD1 (5 bases). V shed 0 bases and J shed 10 bases, with 18 bases lying between them. Germline values: CDR1 MNHNS, CDR2 SASEGT. The length of the CDR3 is 15 residues. As DNA, the CDR3 is TGTGCCAGCAGTGAAGCGCTTTCAGGGATCCTGAGAGCTTTCTTT. Amino acids: CASSEALSGILRAFF.

This rearrangement joins TRBV11-3 to TRBJ2-1, with 8 bases lining up with TRBD2. V gave up 5 bases and J gave up 4 bases; unmatched junction bases: 10. Germline loops: CDR1 SGHNT, CDR2 YENEEA. The CDR3 has 16 residues. DNA for the CDR3: TGTGCCAGCAGCGCCCTAGGGGCGGGGGGATACAATGAGCAGTTCTTC. It specifies CASSALGAGGYNEQFF.

Written as DNA, the CDR3 is TGTGCCAGCAGTGAATTAGACTCTAACTATGGCTACACCTTC. Its protein product is CASSELDSNYGYTF. The V gene is TRBV6-1, the J gene TRBJ1-2; D is unresolved. Germline V lookup: CDR1 MNHNS, CDR2 SASEGT. This CDR3 spans 14 amino acids. V lost 2 bases to trimming and J lost 0 bases, with 7 bases between them.

The chain recombines TRBV9 with TRBJ1-1; D is ambiguous. This CDR3 has 15 amino acids. Per germline, CDR1 SGDLS and CDR2 YYNGEE. Trimming took 0 bases from V and 1 from J, leaving 10 bases between them. CDR3: CASSVARGSNTEAFF. The CDR3 DNA reads as TGTGCCAGCAGCGTAGCTCGGGGATCGAACACTGAAGCTTTCTTT.

The rearrangement joins TRBV6-4 to TRBJ2-1; TRBD2 matches 8 bases. This CDR3 has 12 amino acids. Germline CDR1 and CDR2: MRHNA and SNTAGT. Trimming cost V 0 bases and J 15 bases; bases outside gene matches: 4. The CDR3 sequence: CASSDSAGGRFF. CDR3 nucleotides: TGTGCCAGCAGTGACTCGGCGGGGGGCCGGTTCTTC.

CDR3 in amino acids: CASSGGAYQETQYF. Here the CDR3 DNA reads TGTGCCAGCAGCGGCGGGGCTTACCAAGAGACCCAGTACTTC. The chain uses TRBV2 and TRBJ2-5; maybe TRBD2 (6 bases). CDR1 is SNHLY, CDR2 FYNNEI, per germline. Deletions cut 6 bases from V and 0 bases from J, with 11 bases between. This CDR3 is built from 14 residues.

This clone was observed a few times. The chain has TRBV24-1 and TRBJ2-3, with 9 bases lining up with TRBD2. CDR1 is KGHDR and CDR2 is SFDVKD in the germline V gene. This CDR3 contains 16 residues. The V and J ends lost 4 bases and 4 bases, in that order; junction bases with no gene match: 8. The CDR3 DNA sequence: TGTGCCACCAGTGACTTAGCGGGAGACAAGGCAGATACGCAGTATTTT. It codes for CATSDLAGDKADTQYF.

The DNA for the CDR3 is TGTGCCAGTAGTATGGATTGGACAGGCAAGCAGTACTTC. Its translation is CASSMDWTGKQYF. The chain couples TRBV19 to TRBJ2-7; 7 bases fit TRBD1. The CDR3 sequence is 13 residues long. Germline lookup yields CDR1 LNHDA and CDR2 SQIVND (reference sequence). V shed 3 bases and J 8 bases; nucleotides not matched to a gene: 7.

CDR3 loop: CASSLAAGKGNTEAFF. Here the CDR3 DNA reads TGCGCCAGCAGCTTGGCCGCGGGTAAAGGGAACACTGAAGCTTTCTTT. V gene TRBV5-1 combines with J gene TRBJ1-1, with D uncertain. With 0 bases removed from V and 1 base from J, the gap between germline ends came to 13 bases. The CDR3 is 16 residues long. Germline lookup yields CDR1 SGHRS and CDR2 YFSETQ.

CDR3 nucleotide sequence: TGTGCCAGCAGTACCCCAGGGGTTAACACTGAAGCTTTCTTT. Residues: CASSTPGVNTEAFF. The J gene is TRBJ1-1, the V gene TRBV28, with TRBD1 as a possible D gene (6 bases). The germline V gene has CDR1 MDHEN and CDR2 SYDVKM. This CDR3 region has 14 residues. Trimming shortened V by 5 bases and J by 2 bases, and 12 bases separated the two germline ends.